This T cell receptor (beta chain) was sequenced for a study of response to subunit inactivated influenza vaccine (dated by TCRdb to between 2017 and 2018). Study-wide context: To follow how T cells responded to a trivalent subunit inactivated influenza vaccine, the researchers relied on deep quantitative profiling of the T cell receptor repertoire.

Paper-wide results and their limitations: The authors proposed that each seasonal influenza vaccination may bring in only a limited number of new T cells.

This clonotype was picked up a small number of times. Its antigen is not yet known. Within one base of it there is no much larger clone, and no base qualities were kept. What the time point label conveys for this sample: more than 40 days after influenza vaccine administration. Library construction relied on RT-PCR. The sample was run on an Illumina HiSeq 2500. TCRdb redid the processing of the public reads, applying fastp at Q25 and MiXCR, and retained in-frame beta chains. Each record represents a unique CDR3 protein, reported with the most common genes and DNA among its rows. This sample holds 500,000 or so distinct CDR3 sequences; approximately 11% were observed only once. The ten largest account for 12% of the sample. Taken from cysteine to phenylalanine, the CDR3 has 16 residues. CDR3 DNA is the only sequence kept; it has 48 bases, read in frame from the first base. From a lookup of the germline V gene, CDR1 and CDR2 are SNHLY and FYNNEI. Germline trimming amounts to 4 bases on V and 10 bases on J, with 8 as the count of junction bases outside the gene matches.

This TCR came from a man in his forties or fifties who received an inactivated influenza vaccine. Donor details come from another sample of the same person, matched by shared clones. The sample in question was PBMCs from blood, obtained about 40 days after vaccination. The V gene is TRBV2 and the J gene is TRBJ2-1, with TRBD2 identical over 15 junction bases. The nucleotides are TGTGCCAGCAGTGGGACTAGCGGGGGGGCCGTGACGGAGCAGTTCTTC. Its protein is CASSGTSGGAVTEQFF. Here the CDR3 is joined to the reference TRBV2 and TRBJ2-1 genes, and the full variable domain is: EPEVTQTPSHQVTQMGQEVILRCVPISNHLYFYWYRQILGQKVEFLVSFYNNEISEKSEIFDDQFSVERPDGSNFTLKIRSTKLEDSAMYFCASSGTSGGAVTEQFFGPGTRLTVL.